A single sample is the source of the 11 T cell receptor beta chains below, sequenced in a study of T cell changes during pregnancy in multiple sclerosis. The assay was immunoSEQ multiplex PCR, and TCRdb's table has in-frame clones only and misses some. This sample yields about 73,000 clones, of which roughly 90% are seen a single time; more than 9% belongs to the top ten. The sample here was peripheral blood, taken after pregnancy. The origin of the receptors is a female donor in good health, enrolled as a control in a pregnancy study.

The chain links TRBV28 to TRBJ1-2, with D perhaps matching TRBD1 (5 bases). CDR3 length equals 11 residues. CDR1 and CDR2 from the germline V gene are MDHEN and SYDVKM. Trimming took off 8 bases at V and 8 bases at J, with 12 bases between the two ends. Written as DNA, the CDR3 is TGTGCCAGCGGGAGGGGCAAGGGCTACACCTTC. Its protein product is CASGRGKGYTF.

The chain employs TRBV14 and TRBJ1-2; no clear D gene. The germline gives CDR1 SGHDN, CDR2 FVKESK. Between the trimmed V and J ends, which lost 0 bases and 5 bases, there was a span of 10 bases. The CDR3 sequence is 14 residues long. CDR3 bases: TGTGCCAGCAGCCAAGATCACTTCGCTTATGGCTACACCTTC. It specifies CASSQDHFAYGYTF.

The chain joins TRBV7-2 to TRBJ1-5; 7 nucleotides align to TRBD1. V gave up 5 bases and J gave up 7 bases; unmatched junction bases: 8. Germline CDR1 reads SGHTA; CDR2 reads FQGNSA. The CDR3 is made up of 14 amino acids. This chain's CDR3 is CASSKQGSGQPQHF. The CDR3 DNA reads TGTGCCAGCAGCAAACAGGGGTCGGGCCAGCCCCAGCATTTT.

The genes are TRBV6-6 and TRBJ2-2; 12 nucleotides align to TRBD2. J lost 1 base, V lost 6 bases, and 3 bases had no gene match. The CDR3 extends over 16 amino acids. The germline V gene has CDR1 MNHNY and CDR2 SVGAGI (reference sequence). DNA for the CDR3: TGTGCCAGCAGCCGGACTAGCGGGATGAACACCGGGGAGCTGTTTTTT. Residues: CASSRTSGMNTGELFF.

V is TRBV7-2 and J is TRBJ2-1; TRBD2 aligns across 12 bases. With 6 bases clipped from V and 6 bases from J, the junction kept 12 bases outside the gene matches. The CDR3 loop spans 17 amino acids. Germline CDR1 SGHTA, CDR2 FQGNSA. CDR3 sequence (DNA): TGTGCCAGCAGTCGGCGGCCTAGCGGGGGGGCGATCAATGAGCAGTTCTTC. Amino acid sequence: CASSRRPSGGAINEQFF. Full variable domain (outside the CDR3, taken from reference TRBV7-2 and TRBJ2-1): GAGVSQSPSNKVTEKGKDVELRCDPISGHTALYWYRQSLGQGLEFLIYFQGNSAPDKSGLPSDRFSAERTGGSVSTLTIQRTQQEDSAVYLCASSRRPSGGAINEQFFGPGTRLTVL.

Note on this clone: This CDR3 is also generated by other DNA sequences in the sample. The rearrangement links TRBV6-5 to TRBJ2-7; 9 positions match TRBD1. Germline CDR1 MNHEY, CDR2 SVGAGI. CDR3 length: 15 amino acids. J lost 1 base, V lost 0 bases, and 1 base had no gene match. CDR3 residues: CASSYSGTGSYEQYF. CDR3 nucleotides: TGTGCCAGCAGTTACTCAGGGACAGGGTCCTACGAGCAGTACTTC.

In regard to this clone: Other DNA variants within this sample encode the same CDR3. This chain connects TRBV5-1 to TRBJ1-1; D is uncertain. V gave up 0 bases and J gave up 2 bases, with 8 bases separating them. Germline V lookup: CDR1 SGHRS, CDR2 YFSETQ. The CDR3 totals 14 residues. CDR3 sequence reads: CASSLGTANTEAFF. In nucleotides, the CDR3 is TGCGCCAGCAGCTTGGGCACAGCAAACACTGAAGCTTTCTTT. Based on the CDR3 plus reference TRBV5-1 and TRBJ1-1, the full variable domain is KAGVTQTPRYLIKTRGQQVTLSCSPISGHRSVSWYQQTPGQGLQFLFEYFSETQRNKGNFPGRFSGRQFSNSRSEMNVSTLELGDSALYLCASSLGTANTEAFFGQGTRLTVV.

On this clone: A junction boundary mismatches the germline segment, possibly from a read error. The chain's CDR3 is CASSPDTATQYF. CDR3 DNA sequence: TGCGCCAGCAGCCCCGATACAGCTACGCAGTATTTT. The J gene is TRBJ2-3, the V gene TRBV5-1; no clear D. Per germline, CDR1 SGHRS and CDR2 YFSETQ. The CDR3 length is 12 residues.

The rearrangement joins TRBV5-1 to TRBJ2-3, with 11 bases identical to TRBD2. Per the germline V gene, CDR1 is SGHRS and CDR2 is YFSETQ. V was clipped by 0 bases and J by 4 bases; unmatched bases: 10. This CDR3 comprises 18 residues. This CDR3 reads CASSLVGLAGGGSDTQYF. CDR3 nucleotide sequence: TGCGCCAGCAGCTTGGTGGGGCTAGCGGGAGGAGGTTCAGATACGCAGTATTTT.

The rearrangement links TRBV11-1 to TRBJ1-5, with a possible D match to TRBD1 (5 bases). With 6 bases removed from V and 0 bases from J, the gap between germline ends came to 12 bases. CDR1 and CDR2 from the germline V gene are SGHAT and FQDESV (reference sequence). The CDR3 loop spans 15 amino acids. CDR3: CASRGGPYSNQPQHF. CDR3 bases: TGTGCCAGCAGGGGGGGACCATATAGCAATCAGCCCCAGCATTTT.

The rearrangement joins TRBV4-1 to TRBJ2-7; TRBD1 matches 9 bases. V trimming: 2 bases; J trimming: 5 bases; junction bases outside the gene matches: 7. The CDR3 runs 15 residues. Germline CDR1 MGHRA, CDR2 YSYEKL. The CDR3 is CASSQSGTGRNEQYF. In DNA, the CDR3 is TGCGCCAGCAGCCAATCCGGGACAGGGCGCAACGAGCAGTACTTC.